The T cell receptor beta chain under discussion was sequenced for a study of shared clonotypes between healthy human individuals. Assay: immunoSEQ multiplex PCR; the TCRdb copy retains only in-frame clones and omits some. The table includes roughly 500,000 clones, 81% detected once. The CDR3 has 14 amino acids. In germline, CDR1 is MNHNY, CDR2 SVGAGI (reference sequence). With 10 bases clipped from V and 2 bases from J, the junction kept 8 bases outside the gene matches. This TCR was sampled from a woman in her forties in good health. Some clones in this sample may be carry-over from other donors' samples. The sequenced material came from PBMCs. The chain joins TRBV6-6 to TRBJ1-5; 7 positions match TRBD1. The CDR3 loop reads CATEGAGGNQPQHF. CDR3 in DNA: TGTGCCACCGAGGGGGCGGGGGGCAATCAGCCCCAGCATTTT.